A single sample is the source of the 9 T cell receptor beta chains below, sequenced in a study of T-cell reconstitution after alpha-beta-depleted transplantation in children. Unique molecular identifiers were incorporated when the TCRbeta library was constructed. TCRdb re-analysed the PCR reads in MiXCR, keeping a single row per CDR3 protein. The table shows around 600,000 distinct CDR3 sequences, with over 9.5% occurring only once. The sequenced sample was PBMCs from the stem cell graft donor, obtained from the stem cell graft. The receptors shown here come from a human donor who donated a stem cell graft to a child with acute myeloid leukemia.

At least ten counts were recorded for this clonotype. The chain uses TRBV20-1 and TRBJ2-3; TRBD2 is a possible D gene (6 bases). CDR1 and CDR2 (germline): DFQATT, SNEGSKA (reference sequence). CDR3 length equals 14 residues. V lost 0 bases and J lost 6, with 13 bases in between. CDR3: CSARDPRESDTQYF. The DNA of the CDR3 is TGCAGTGCTAGAGATCCGCGGGAAAGTGATACGCAGTATTTT.

The V call is TRBV20-1, the J call TRBJ2-1; 11 bases line up with TRBD2. Germline CDR1 is DFQATT and CDR2 is SNEGSKA (reference sequence). CDR3 length equals 16 residues. J lost 9 bases, V lost 3 bases, and 13 bases had no gene match. The CDR3 sequence: CSASQTRASGRFEQFF. The CDR3 nucleotides read TGCAGTGCTAGTCAAACGCGGGCTAGCGGGAGGTTTGAGCAGTTCTTC.

The chain combines TRBV20-1 with TRBJ2-3; the match to TRBD2 covers 12 bases. Germline V gene data show CDR1 as DFQATT and CDR2 as SNEGSKA (reference sequence). The V gene end was trimmed by 8 bases and the J gene end by 8 bases; junction bases not matched to a gene: 17. This CDR3 contains 16 residues. This CDR3 reads CSTFPPTSGSSGTQYF. CDR3 coding DNA: TGCAGTACTTTCCCCCCGACTAGCGGGAGTAGTGGTACGCAGTATTTT.

The chain links TRBV27 to TRBJ1-1; D is uncertain. The CDR3 totals 13 residues. V was trimmed by 3 bases and J by 11 bases, leaving 16 bases between them. Germline V CDR1 and CDR2: MNHEY, SMNVEV (reference sequence). CDR3 DNA: TGTGCCAGCAGTTTTCCTGGCGGGTTCGTGGCTTTCTTT. This sequence encodes CASSFPGGFVAFF.

The chain joins TRBV3-1 to TRBJ1-4; D not resolved. Germline V CDR1 and CDR2: LGHDT, YNNKEL (reference sequence). Trimming removed 2 bases at V and 8 bases at J, with 12 bases between. The CDR3 is made up of 14 amino acids. CDR3 sequence (DNA): TGTGCCAGCAGCCAACGGCAGGAAACCGAAAAACTGTTTTTT. Translated: CASSQRQETEKLFF.

This clonotype came up a few times. This rearrangement joins TRBV12-3 or TRBV12-4 to TRBJ2-7; 7 bases map to TRBD2. Unmatched junction bases numbered 5, after V lost 0 bases and J lost 3 bases. CDR3 length: 15 amino acids. The CDR3 loop is CASSLAGGAVYEQYF. The CDR3 region has the DNA TGTGCCAGCAGTTTAGCGGGAGGGGCGGTCTACGAGCAGTACTTC.

This clonotype was counted between two and nine times. J is TRBJ1-1 and V is TRBV20-1, with D unclear. The germline V gene has CDR1 DFQATT and CDR2 SNEGSKA (reference sequence). The CDR3 length is 11 residues. V lost 1 base to trimming and J lost 5 bases, with 5 bases between them. The CDR3 loop reads CSARGDTEAFF. DNA for the CDR3: TGCAGTGCTAGAGGGGATACTGAAGCTTTCTTT.

V usage is TRBV20-1 and J usage is TRBJ2-2; D unclear. CDR1 is DFQATT and CDR2 is SNEGSKA in the germline V gene (reference sequence). The germline V and J ends were trimmed by 1 base and 5 bases, with 14 bases remaining between them. This CDR3 is 15 amino acids long. The CDR3 loop is CSARVYSLSTGELFF. The CDR3 nucleotides are TGCAGTGCTAGAGTTTATAGCTTATCAACCGGGGAGCTGTTTTTT.

This clonotype was picked up many times. In DNA form, the CDR3 reads TGTGCCAGCAGTTTGTCAGGGGGTGTTAACACTGAAGCTTTCTTT. Translated, it gives CASSLSGGVNTEAFF. This chain links TRBV12-3 or TRBV12-4 with TRBJ1-1; 7 positions match TRBD1. Trimming removed 3 bases from V and 2 bases from J; junction bases left unmatched: 6. The CDR3 length is 15 residues.